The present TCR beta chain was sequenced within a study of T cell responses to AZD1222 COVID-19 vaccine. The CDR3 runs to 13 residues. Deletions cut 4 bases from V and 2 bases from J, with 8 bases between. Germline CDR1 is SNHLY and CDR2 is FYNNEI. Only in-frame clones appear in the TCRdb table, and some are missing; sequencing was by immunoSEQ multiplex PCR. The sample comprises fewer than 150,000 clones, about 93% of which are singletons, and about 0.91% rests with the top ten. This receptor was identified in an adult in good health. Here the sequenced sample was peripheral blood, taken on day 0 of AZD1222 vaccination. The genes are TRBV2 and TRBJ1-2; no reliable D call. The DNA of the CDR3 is TGTGCCAGCAGTGCCTCCCAAAACTATGGCTACACCTTC. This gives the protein CASSASQNYGYTF.